This T cell receptor (beta chain) was sequenced for a study of Ad26.COV2.S vaccination and SARS-CoV-2 variants. V shed 8 bases and J shed 7 bases, with 12 bases lying between them. CDR1 is WSHSY, CDR2 SAAADI, per germline. The CDR3 length is 13 residues. Regarding treatment: around 19 received Ad26.COV2.S at low or high dose, single or two shots; 5 received placebo; per-sample allocation not given. Sampling occurred on day 63 after the first vaccine or placebo injection. Ad26 vector vaccine expressed Wuhan-strain SARS-CoV-2 spike. Here immunoSEQ multiplex PCR was the method, and the copy in TCRdb shows in-frame clones only, minus some. The data show 300,000 to 350,000 clones, around 88% seen once.

The receptor was derived from a person aged 18-60 years who received the Ad26.COV2.S COVID-19 vaccine or a placebo. The starting material was peripheral blood, obtained in a trial of Ad26.COV2.S vaccine versus placebo. V is TRBV10-2 and J is TRBJ1-6; D unclear. CDR3 residues: CASSPLYNSPLHF. In nucleotides, the CDR3 is TGCGCCAGCTCCCCCTTGTACAATTCACCCCTCCACTTT.